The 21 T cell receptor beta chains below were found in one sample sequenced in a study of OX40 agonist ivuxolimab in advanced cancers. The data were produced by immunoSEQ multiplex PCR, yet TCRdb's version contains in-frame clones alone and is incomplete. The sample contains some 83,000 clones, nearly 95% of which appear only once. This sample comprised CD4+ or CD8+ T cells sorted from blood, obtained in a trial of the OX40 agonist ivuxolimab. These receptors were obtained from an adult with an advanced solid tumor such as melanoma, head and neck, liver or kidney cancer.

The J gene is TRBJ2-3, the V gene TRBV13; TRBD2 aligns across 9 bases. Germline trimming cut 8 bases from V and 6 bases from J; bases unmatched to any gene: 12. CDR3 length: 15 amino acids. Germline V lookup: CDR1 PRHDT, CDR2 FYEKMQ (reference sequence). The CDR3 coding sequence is TGTGCCAGCTCCAAATATAGCGGGAGTCGGGATACGCAGTATTTT. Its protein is CASSKYSGSRDTQYF.

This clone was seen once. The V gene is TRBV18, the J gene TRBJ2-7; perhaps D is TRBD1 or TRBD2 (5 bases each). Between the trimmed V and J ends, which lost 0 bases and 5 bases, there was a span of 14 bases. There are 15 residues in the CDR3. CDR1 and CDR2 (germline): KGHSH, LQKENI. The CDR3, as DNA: TGTGCCAGCTCACCACCCACGACAGCGGACAACGAGCAGTACTTC. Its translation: CASSPPTTADNEQYF.

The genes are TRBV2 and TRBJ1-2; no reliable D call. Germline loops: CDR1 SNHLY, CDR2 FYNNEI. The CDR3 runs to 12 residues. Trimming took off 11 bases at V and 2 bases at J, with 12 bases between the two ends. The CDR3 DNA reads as TGTGCCCGACAAGGAGAAAACTATGGCTACACCTTC. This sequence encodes CARQGENYGYTF. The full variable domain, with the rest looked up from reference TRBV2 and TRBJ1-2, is EPEVTQTPSHQVTQMGQEVILRCVPISNHLYFYWYRQILGQKVEFLVSFYNNEISEKSEIFDDQFSVERPDGSNFTLKIRSTKLEDSAMYFCARQGENYGYTFGSGTRLTVV.

CDR3 sequence: CASSSPGGGELFF. The CDR3, as DNA: TGTGCCAGCAGCTCCCCGGGGGGCGGGGAGCTGTTTTTT. This chain links TRBV7-2 with TRBJ2-2; 7 bases agree with TRBD2. V gave up 4 bases and J gave up 7 bases; unmatched junction bases: 3. The V gene's germline CDR1 is SGHTA and CDR2 FQGNSA. CDR3 length equals 13 residues.

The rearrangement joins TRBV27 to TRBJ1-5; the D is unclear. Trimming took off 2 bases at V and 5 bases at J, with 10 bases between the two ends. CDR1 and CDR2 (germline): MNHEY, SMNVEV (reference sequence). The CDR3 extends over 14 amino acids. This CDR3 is CASSLGQAHQPQHF. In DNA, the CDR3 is TGTGCCAGCAGTTTAGGGCAGGCCCATCAGCCCCAGCATTTT.

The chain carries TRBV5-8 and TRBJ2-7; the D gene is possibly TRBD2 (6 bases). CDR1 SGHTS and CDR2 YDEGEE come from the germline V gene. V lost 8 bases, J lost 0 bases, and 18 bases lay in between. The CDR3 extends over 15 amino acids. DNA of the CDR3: TGTGCCAGTACCAAAGGGACTTTCAGCTCCTACGAGCAGTACTTC. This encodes CASTKGTFSSYEQYF. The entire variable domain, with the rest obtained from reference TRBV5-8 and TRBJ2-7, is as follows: EAGVTQSPTHLIKTRGQQATLRCSPISGHTSVYWYQQALGLGLQFLLWYDEGEERNRGNFPPRFSGRQFPNYSSELNVNALELEDSALYLCASTKGTFSSYEQYFGPGTRLTVT.

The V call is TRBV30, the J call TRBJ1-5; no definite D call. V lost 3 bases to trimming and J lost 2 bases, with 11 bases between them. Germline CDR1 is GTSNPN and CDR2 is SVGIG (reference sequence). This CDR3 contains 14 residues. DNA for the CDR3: TGTGCCTGGAGCCTGGGTTTTGGCAATCAGCCCCAGCATTTT. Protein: CAWSLGFGNQPQHF.

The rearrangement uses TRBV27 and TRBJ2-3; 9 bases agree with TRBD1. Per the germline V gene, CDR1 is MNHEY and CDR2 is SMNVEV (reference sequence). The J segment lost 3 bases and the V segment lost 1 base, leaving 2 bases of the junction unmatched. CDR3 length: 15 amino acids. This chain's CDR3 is CASSLYRGPTDTQYF. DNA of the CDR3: TGTGCCAGCAGTTTATACAGGGGGCCGACAGATACGCAGTATTTT.

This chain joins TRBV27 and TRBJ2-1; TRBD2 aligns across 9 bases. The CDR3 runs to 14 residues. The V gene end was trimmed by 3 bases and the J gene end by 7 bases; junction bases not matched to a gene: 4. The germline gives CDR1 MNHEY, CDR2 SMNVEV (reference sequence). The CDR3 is CASSFSGRGNEQFF. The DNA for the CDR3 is TGTGCCAGCAGTTTTAGCGGGAGAGGGAATGAGCAGTTCTTC.

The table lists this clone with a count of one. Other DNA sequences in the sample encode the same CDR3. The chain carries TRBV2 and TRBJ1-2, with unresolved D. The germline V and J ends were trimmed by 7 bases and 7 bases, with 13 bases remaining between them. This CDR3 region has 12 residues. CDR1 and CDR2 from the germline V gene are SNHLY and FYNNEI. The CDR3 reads CASTGVGVGYTF. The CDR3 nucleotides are TGTGCCAGCACAGGAGTTGGGGTTGGCTACACCTTC. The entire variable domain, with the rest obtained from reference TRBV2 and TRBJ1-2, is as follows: EPEVTQTPSHQVTQMGQEVILRCVPISNHLYFYWYRQILGQKVEFLVSFYNNEISEKSEIFDDQFSVERPDGSNFTLKIRSTKLEDSAMYFCASTGVGVGYTFGSGTRLTVV.

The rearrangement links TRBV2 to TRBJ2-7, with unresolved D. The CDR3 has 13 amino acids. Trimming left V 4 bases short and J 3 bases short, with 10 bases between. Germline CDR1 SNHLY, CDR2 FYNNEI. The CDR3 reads CASSVGWNYEQYF. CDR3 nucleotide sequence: TGTGCCAGCAGTGTGGGATGGAACTACGAGCAGTACTTC.

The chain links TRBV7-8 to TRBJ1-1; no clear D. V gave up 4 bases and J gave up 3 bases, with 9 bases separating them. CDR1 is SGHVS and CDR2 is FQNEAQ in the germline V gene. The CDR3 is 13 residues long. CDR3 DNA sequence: TGTGCCAGCAGCTACAAACAGCACACTGAAGCTTTCTTT. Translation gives CASSYKQHTEAFF.

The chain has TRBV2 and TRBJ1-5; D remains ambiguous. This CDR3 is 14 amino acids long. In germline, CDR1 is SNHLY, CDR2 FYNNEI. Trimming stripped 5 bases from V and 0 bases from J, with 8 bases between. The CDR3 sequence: CASSPTDSNQPQHF. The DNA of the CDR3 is TGTGCCAGCAGTCCCACAGATAGCAATCAGCCCCAGCATTTT.

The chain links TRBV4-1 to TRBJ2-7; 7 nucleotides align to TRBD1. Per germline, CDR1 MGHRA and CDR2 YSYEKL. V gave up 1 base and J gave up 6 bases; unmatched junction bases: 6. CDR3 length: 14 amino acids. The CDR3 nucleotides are TGCGCCAGCAGCCAAGGACAGGGTGGTTCCGAGCAGTACTTC. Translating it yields CASSQGQGGSEQYF.

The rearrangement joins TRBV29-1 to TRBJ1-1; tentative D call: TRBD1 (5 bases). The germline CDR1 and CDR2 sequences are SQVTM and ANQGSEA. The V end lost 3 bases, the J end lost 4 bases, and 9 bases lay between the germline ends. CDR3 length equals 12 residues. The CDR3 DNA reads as TGCAGCGTTGAGGGGGTGGGCACTGAAGCTTTCTTT. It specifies CSVEGVGTEAFF.

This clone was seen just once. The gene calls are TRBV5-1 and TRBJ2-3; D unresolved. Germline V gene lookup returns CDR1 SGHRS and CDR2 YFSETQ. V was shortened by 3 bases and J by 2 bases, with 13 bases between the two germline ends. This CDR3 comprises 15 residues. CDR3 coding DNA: TGCGCCAGCAGCTCATCCGACATTGACACAGATACGCAGTATTTT. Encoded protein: CASSSSDIDTDTQYF.

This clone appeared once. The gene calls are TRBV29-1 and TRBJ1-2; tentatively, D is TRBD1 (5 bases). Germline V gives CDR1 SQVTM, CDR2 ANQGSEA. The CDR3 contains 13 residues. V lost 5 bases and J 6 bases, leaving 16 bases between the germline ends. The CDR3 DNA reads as TGCAGCGTTCTCTTAGGGGTTGAGAATGGCTACACCTTC. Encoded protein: CSVLLGVENGYTF.

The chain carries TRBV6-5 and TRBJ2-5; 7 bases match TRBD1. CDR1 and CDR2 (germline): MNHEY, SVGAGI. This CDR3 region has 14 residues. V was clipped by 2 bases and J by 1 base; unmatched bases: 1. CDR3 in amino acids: CASSYGTAQETQYF. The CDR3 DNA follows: TGTGCCAGCAGTTACGGGACAGCCCAAGAGACCCAGTACTTC.

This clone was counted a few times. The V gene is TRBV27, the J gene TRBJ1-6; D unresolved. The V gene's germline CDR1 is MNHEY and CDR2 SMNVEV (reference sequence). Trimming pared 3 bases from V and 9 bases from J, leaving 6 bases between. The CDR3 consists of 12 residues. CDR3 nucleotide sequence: TGTGCCAGCAGTTTTGTAGGTTCACCCCTCCACTTT. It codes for CASSFVGSPLHF.

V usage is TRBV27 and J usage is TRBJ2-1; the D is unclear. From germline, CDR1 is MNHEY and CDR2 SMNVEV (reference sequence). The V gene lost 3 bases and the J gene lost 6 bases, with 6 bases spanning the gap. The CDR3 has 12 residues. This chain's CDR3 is CASSFSVNEQFF. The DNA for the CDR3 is TGTGCCAGCAGTTTTTCAGTCAATGAGCAGTTCTTC.

The CDR3: CASRRRSSGGAYEQYF. CDR3 sequence (DNA): TGTGCCAGCAGACGGCGATCTAGCGGGGGGGCCTACGAGCAGTACTTC. The chain couples TRBV13 to TRBJ2-7, with TRBD2 matching over 12 bases. Germline V CDR1 and CDR2: PRHDT, FYEKMQ (reference sequence). V lost 6 bases, J lost 2 bases, and 8 bases stayed unmatched. The CDR3 extends over 16 amino acids.